This TCR beta chain was sequenced during a study of blood T cells in healthy people across ages. This clonotype was counted only a few times. Germline V gene data show CDR1 as MNHNY and CDR2 as SVGAGI (reference sequence). Trimming took 5 bases from V and 0 from J, leaving 13 bases between them. The CDR3 totals 15 residues. The authors ran a second PCR of 7 to 11 cycles using a sample-barcoded 5' primer and a J-beta primer mix. A template-switch adaptor that had 12 random nucleotides put a tag on each cDNA molecule. TCRdb ran MiXCR on the 5' RACE reads and lists one entry per CDR3 protein. The repertoire holds hundreds of thousands of distinct CDR3 sequences, with nearly 60% as singletons.

The sample taken for sequencing was blood. This TCR derives from a man aged 30 to 45 in good health. This rearrangement joins TRBV6-6 to TRBJ1-1, with D maybe TRBD1 (6 bases). The CDR3: CASSGTGTLNTEAFF. CDR3 nucleotides: TGTGCCAGCAGTGGCACCGGGACACTGAACACTGAAGCTTTCTTT.